The rows below give T cell receptor beta chains drawn from one sample of a study of blood T cell repertoires in COVID-19. Only in-frame clones appear in the TCRdb table, and some are missing; sequencing was by immunoSEQ multiplex PCR. The sample records 90,000 to 130,000 clones, 70% to 90% being singletons. The sample consisted of peripheral blood. These receptors all come from a human donor in a cohort sampled during active COVID-19. CDR3s leave out the opening cysteine and the closing phenylalanine or tryptophan. D genes are given only for firm matches.

d_call	v_call	j_call	cdr3_aa
NA	TRBV30	TRBJ1-1	AWSREAF
TRBD1	TRBV28	TRBJ2-2	ASSSWGQGAYTGELF
TRBD1	TRBV5-1	TRBJ1-1	ASSLGQGYTEAF
TRBD2	TRBV7-2	TRBJ2-3	ASSLEGTSGRFSDTQY
NA	TRBV9	TRBJ2-1	ASSVDGSWAYNEQF
NA	TRBV9	TRBJ1-2	ASSVGQGTNYGYT
NA	TRBV7-9	TRBJ2-5	ASSLAAQETQY
NA	TRBV6-6	TRBJ2-7	ASSAGQGASYEQY
NA	TRBV28	TRBJ1-1	ASSPTVGNTEAF
TRBD2	TRBV28	TRBJ2-2	ASRALAEAGELF
NA	TRBV7-2	TRBJ1-1	ASSLVRQVNTEAF
TRBD1	TRBV15	TRBJ1-5	ATSRGTGNRPQH
NA	TRBV7-9	TRBJ2-1	ASSPFPGYNEQF
NA	TRBV18	TRBJ1-1	ASSAHRERSTEAF
TRBD1	TRBV27	TRBJ2-2	ASSPGQGRRVGELF
NA	TRBV5-1	TRBJ2-1	ASSLAVATPNEQF
TRBD2	TRBV18	TRBJ2-3	ASSPPGLGTDTQY
NA	TRBV5-5	TRBJ2-1	ASSPYSLASYNEQF
NA	TRBV9	TRBJ2-1	ASSVVGSPYNEQF
NA	TRBV4-2	TRBJ2-2	ASSQGTGRSGAGELF
TRBD1	TRBV28	TRBJ2-2	ASSTPGQGSRNIGELF
TRBD2	TRBV5-1	TRBJ2-7	ASSLRGLAGGWEQY
TRBD2	TRBV9	TRBJ2-7	ASSAQVASGLYEQY
TRBD1	TRBV27	TRBJ1-5	ASSPDRAPNQPQH
NA	TRBV6-5	TRBJ1-4	ASSRGASNEKLF
TRBD1	TRBV19	TRBJ1-2	ASTSTGTGIGYT
NA	TRBV5-1	TRBJ1-6	ASSYGGQNNNSPLH
NA	TRBV11-2	TRBJ2-7	ASSLETGEQY
NA	TRBV6-2/TRBV6-3	TRBJ2-7	ASSYHYSSYEQY
NA	TRBV19	TRBJ1-5	ASSIGAGGTSNQPQH
NA	TRBV5-4	TRBJ2-2	ASSLVGELDGGELF
NA	TRBV2	TRBJ2-1	ASSEQGTVSPF
TRBD1	TRBV2	TRBJ1-5	ASRGQGGGNQPQH
TRBD1	TRBV24-1	TRBJ1-2	ATSDPGTDYGYT
TRBD1	TRBV29-1	TRBJ1-1	SVFRTTGGTEAF
NA	TRBV2	TRBJ2-3	ASSVSFRTDTQY
NA	TRBV6-2/TRBV6-3	TRBJ1-6	ASSPMREGRSPLH
TRBD2	TRBV18	TRBJ2-1	ASSPGTSGWVSNEQF
TRBD1	TRBV7-9	TRBJ1-1	ASSLRSGQGAEAF
TRBD1	TRBV7-2	TRBJ1-3	ASSADRVSGNTIY
NA	TRBV12-3/TRBV12-4	TRBJ2-1	ASENAHLAEQF